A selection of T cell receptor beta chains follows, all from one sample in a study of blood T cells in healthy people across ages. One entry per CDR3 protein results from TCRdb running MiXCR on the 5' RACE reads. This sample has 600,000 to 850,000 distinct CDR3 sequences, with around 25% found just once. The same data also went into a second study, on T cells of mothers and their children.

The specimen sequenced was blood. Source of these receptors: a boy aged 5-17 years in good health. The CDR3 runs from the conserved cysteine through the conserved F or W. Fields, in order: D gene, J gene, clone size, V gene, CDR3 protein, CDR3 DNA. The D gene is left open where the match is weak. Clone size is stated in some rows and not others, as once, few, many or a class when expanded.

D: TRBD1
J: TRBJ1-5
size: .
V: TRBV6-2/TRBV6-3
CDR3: CASREDRARDQPQHF
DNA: TGTGCCAGCAGGGAAGACAGGGCAAGGGATCAGCCCCAGCATTTT

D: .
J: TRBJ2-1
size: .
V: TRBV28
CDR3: CASSLSGFGGHEQFF
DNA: TGTGCCAGCAGTCTGTCCGGGTTTGGGGGACATGAGCAGTTCTTC

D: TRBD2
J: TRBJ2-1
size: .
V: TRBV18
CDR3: CASSPRTSGNQYNEQFF
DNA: TGTGCCAGCTCACCTAGGACTAGCGGAAACCAATACAATGAGCAGTTCTTC

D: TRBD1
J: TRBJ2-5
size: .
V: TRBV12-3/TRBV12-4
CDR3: CASTNPQGAGETQYF
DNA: TGTGCCAGCACAAACCCTCAGGGGGCCGGGGAGACCCAGTACTTC

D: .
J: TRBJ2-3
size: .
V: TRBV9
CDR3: CVSSAAGISTDTQYF
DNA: TGTGTCAGCAGCGCAGCGGGCATTAGCACAGATACGCAGTATTTT

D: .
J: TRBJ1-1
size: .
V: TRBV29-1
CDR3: CSAEERISSTEAFF
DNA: TGCAGCGCTGAAGAAAGGATTTCGAGCACTGAAGCTTTCTTT

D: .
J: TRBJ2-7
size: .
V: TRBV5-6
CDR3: CASSLTRNYEQYF
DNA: TGTGCCAGCAGCCTGACTAGAAACTACGAGCAGTACTTC

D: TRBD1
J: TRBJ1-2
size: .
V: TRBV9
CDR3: CASSARDSNYGYTF
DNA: TGTGCCAGCAGCGCGCGGGACAGCAACTATGGCTACACCTTC

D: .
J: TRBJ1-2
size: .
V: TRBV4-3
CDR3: CASSQDRGANYGYTF
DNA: TGCGCCAGCAGCCAAGATCGGGGGGCTAACTATGGCTACACCTTC

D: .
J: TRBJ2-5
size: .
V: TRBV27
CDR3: CASSTSRGETQYF
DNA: TGTGCCAGCAGTACATCGCGTGGGGAGACCCAGTACTTC

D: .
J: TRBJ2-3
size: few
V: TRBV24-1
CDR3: CATSDFGTGTQYF
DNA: TGTGCCACCAGTGATTTTGGGACTGGTACGCAGTATTTT

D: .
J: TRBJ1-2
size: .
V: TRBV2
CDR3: CASTVILGLGYTF
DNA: TGTGCCAGCACTGTTATTCTGGGCCTTGGCTACACCTTC

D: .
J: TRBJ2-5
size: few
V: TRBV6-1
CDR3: CASNAVGGQETQYF
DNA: TGTGCCAGCAACGCAGTGGGGGGCCAAGAGACCCAGTACTTC

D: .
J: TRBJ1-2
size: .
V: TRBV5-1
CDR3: CASSSADGGGYTF
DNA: TGCGCCAGCAGCTCGGCTGACGGTGGGGGCTACACCTTC

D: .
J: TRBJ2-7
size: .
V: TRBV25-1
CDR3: CASRGGDEQYF
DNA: TGTGCCAGCCGAGGCGGGGACGAGCAGTACTTC

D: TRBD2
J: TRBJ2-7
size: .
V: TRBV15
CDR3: CATSRVRAGGFYEQYF
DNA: TGTGCCACCAGCAGAGTTCGAGCGGGGGGGTTTTACGAGCAGTACTTC

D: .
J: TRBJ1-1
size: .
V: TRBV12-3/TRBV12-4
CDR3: CASRETGANTEAFF
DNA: TGTGCCAGCAGGGAAACCGGGGCGAACACTGAAGCTTTCTTT

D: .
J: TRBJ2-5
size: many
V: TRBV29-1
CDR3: CSVVEDSVRRTQYF
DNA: TGCAGCGTTGTGGAGGACAGCGTCCGTCGGACCCAGTACTTC

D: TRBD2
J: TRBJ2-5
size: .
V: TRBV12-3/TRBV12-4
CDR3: CASSSAEGLAGPQETQYF
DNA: TGTGCCAGCAGTTCCGCGGAGGGACTAGCGGGACCCCAAGAGACCCAGTACTTC

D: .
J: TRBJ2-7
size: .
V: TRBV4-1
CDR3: CASSQGQDSYEQYF
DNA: TGCGCCAGCAGCCAAGGGCAGGACTCCTACGAGCAGTACTTC

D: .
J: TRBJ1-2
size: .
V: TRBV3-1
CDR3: CASSQVGRIYGYTF
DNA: TGTGCCAGCAGCCAAGTAGGGAGGATCTATGGCTACACCTTC

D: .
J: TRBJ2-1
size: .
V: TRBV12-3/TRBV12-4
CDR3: CASSSFLAGEQFF
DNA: TGTGCCAGCAGTTCTTTCCTAGCTGGTGAGCAGTTCTTC

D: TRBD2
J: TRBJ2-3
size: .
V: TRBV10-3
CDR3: CATRTSGSTDTQYF
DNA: TGTGCCACCAGGACTAGCGGTAGCACAGATACGCAGTATTTT

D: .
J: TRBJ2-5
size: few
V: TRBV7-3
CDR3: CARRPFRSSQKETQYF
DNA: TGTGCCAGACGCCCCTTTCGGAGTTCCCAAAAAGAGACCCAGTACTTC

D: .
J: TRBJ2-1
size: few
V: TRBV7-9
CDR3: CASSLVQSPYNEQFF
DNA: TGTGCCAGCAGCTTAGTGCAGAGTCCCTACAATGAGCAGTTCTTC

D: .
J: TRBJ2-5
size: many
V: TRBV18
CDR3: CASSSRRGKETQYF
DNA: TGTGCCAGCTCTTCGCGCAGGGGTAAAGAGACCCAGTACTTC

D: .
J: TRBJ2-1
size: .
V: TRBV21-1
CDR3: CASSKSLAGVQGGNEQFF
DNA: TGTGCCAGCAGCAAGAGCCTAGCGGGAGTCCAAGGAGGCAATGAGCAGTTCTTC

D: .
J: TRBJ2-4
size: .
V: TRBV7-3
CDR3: CASSPQGPNIQYF
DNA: TGTGCCAGCAGCCCCCAGGGACCAAACATTCAGTACTTC

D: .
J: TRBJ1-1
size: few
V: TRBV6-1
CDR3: CASSEIRNTEAFF
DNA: TGTGCCAGCAGTGAAATAAGGAACACTGAAGCTTTCTTT

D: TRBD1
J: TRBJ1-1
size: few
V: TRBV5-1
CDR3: CASSSYSQGPMNTEAFF
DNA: TGCGCCAGCAGCTCCTACTCACAGGGGCCCATGAACACTGAAGCTTTCTTT

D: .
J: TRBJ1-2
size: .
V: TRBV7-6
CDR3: CASSQGGGYDYTF
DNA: TGTGCCAGCAGCCAAGGGGGGGGCTATGACTACACCTTC

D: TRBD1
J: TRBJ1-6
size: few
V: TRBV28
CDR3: CASSSGQGGSPLHF
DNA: TGTGCCAGCAGCTCAGGACAGGGAGGATCACCCCTCCACTTT

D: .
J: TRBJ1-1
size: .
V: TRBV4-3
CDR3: CASSQVERNTEAFF
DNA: TGCGCCAGCAGCCAAGTAGAACGGAACACTGAAGCTTTCTTT

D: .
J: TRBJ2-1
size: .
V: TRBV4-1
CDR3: CASRGPQSSYNEQFF
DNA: TGCGCCAGCAGGGGACCCCAGAGCTCCTACAATGAGCAGTTCTTC

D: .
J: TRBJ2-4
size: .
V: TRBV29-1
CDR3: CSVEDGDPYF
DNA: TGCAGCGTAGAGGACGGAGACCCATACTTC

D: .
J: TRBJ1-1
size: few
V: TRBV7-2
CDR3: CASSLGRTAVNTEAFF
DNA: TGTGCCAGCAGCTTAGGTCGGACAGCAGTGAACACTGAAGCTTTCTTT

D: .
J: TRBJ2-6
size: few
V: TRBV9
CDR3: CASSVAPLSGANVLTF
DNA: TGTGCCAGCAGCGTAGCCCCGCTTTCTGGGGCCAACGTCCTGACTTTC

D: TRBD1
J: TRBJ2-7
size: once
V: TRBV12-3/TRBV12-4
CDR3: CASSTTGDFYEQYF
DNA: TGTGCCAGCAGCACGACAGGGGATTTCTACGAGCAGTACTTC

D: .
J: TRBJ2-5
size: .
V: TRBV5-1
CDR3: CASSLERGDETQYF
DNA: TGCGCCAGCAGCTTGGAAAGGGGGGACGAGACCCAGTACTTC

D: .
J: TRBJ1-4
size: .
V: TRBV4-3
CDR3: CASSQDRRINEKLFF
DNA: TGCGCCAGCAGCCAAGATCGGCGCATTAATGAAAAACTGTTTTTT

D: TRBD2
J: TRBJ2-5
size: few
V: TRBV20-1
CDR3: CSARVPGLAGTQPFF
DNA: TGCAGTGCTAGAGTTCCGGGACTAGCGGGAACCCAACCGTTCTTC

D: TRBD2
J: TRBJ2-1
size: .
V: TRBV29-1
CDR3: CSVTGTSDYNEQFF
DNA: TGCAGCGTAACCGGGACTAGCGATTACAATGAGCAGTTCTTC

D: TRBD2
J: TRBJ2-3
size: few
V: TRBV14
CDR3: CASSQASGRTDTQYF
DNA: TGTGCCAGCAGCCAAGCTAGCGGGCGCACAGATACGCAGTATTTT

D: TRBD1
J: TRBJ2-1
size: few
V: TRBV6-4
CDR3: CASSARTGIYNEQFF
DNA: TGTGCCAGCAGTGCCCGGACAGGGATCTACAATGAGCAGTTCTTC

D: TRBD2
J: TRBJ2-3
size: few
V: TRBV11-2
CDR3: CASSLVGIAVAGDQSDTQYF
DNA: TGTGCCAGCAGCTTAGTAGGGATCGCAGTAGCGGGAGACCAATCTGATACGCAGTATTTT

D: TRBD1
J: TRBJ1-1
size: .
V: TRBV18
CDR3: CASSETGGAGTEAFF
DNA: TGTGCCAGCTCAGAAACAGGGGGCGCGGGCACTGAAGCTTTCTTT

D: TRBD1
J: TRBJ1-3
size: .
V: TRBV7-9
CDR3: CASSFTGGPGNTIYF
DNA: TGTGCCAGCAGCTTCACAGGGGGCCCTGGAAACACCATATATTTT

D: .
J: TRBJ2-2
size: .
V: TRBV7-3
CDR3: CASRVTSSAGELFF
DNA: TGTGCCAGCAGAGTGACTAGTTCTGCCGGGGAGCTGTTTTTT

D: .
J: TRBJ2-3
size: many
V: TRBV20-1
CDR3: CSARRTGYGTDTQYF
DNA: TGCAGTGCTAGGCGCACGGGGTACGGCACAGATACGCAGTATTTT

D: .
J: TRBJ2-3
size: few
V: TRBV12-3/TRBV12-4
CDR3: CASSFRMTDTQYF
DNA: TGTGCCAGCAGTTTTCGGATGACAGATACGCAGTATTTT

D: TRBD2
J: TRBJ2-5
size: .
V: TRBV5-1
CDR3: CASSKGSAGVSQETQYF
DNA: TGCGCCAGCAGCAAGGGAAGTGCGGGGGTTAGCCAAGAGACCCAGTACTTC

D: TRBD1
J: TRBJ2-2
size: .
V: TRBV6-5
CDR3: CASNRGTGELFF
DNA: TGTGCCAGCAACAGGGGGACCGGGGAGCTGTTTTTT

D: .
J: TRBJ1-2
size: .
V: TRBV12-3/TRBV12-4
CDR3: CASSPLIGDGYTF
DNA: TGTGCCAGCAGCCCTCTTATTGGTGATGGCTACACCTTC

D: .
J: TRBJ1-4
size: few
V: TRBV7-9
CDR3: CASSLPPDRAGNEKLFF
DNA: TGTGCCAGCAGCTTACCGCCAGACAGAGCAGGGAATGAAAAACTGTTTTTT